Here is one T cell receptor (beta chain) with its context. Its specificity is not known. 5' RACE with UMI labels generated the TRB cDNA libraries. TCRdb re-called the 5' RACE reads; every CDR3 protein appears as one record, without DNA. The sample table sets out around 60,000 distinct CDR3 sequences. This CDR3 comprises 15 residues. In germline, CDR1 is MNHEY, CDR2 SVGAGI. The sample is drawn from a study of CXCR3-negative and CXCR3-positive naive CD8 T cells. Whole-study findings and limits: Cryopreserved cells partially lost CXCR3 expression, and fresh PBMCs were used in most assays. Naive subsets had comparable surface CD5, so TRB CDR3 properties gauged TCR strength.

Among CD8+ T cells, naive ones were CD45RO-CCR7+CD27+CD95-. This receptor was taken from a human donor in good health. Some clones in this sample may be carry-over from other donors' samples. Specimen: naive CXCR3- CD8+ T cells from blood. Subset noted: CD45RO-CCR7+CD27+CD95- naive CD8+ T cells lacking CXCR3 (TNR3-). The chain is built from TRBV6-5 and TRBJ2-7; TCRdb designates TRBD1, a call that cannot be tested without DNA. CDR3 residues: CASSPIQGGYYEQYF.